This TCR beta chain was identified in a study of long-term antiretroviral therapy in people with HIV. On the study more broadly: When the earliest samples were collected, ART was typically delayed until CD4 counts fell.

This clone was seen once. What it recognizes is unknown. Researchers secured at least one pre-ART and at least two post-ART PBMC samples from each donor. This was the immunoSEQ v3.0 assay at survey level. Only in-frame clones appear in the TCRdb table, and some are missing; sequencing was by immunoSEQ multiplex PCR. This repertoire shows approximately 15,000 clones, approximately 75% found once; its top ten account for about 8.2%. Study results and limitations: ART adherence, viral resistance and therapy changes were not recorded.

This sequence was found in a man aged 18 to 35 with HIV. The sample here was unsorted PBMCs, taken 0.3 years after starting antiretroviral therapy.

Here the CDR3 DNA reads TGTGCCAAGGGCGCCGTCGACACCGGGGAGCTGTTTTTT. This encodes CAKGAVDTGELFF. The chain couples TRBV2 to TRBJ2-2; D not resolved. CDR1 is SNHLY and CDR2 is FYNNEI in the germline V gene. Trimming stripped 10 bases from V and 3 bases from J, with 12 bases between. There are 13 residues in the CDR3.